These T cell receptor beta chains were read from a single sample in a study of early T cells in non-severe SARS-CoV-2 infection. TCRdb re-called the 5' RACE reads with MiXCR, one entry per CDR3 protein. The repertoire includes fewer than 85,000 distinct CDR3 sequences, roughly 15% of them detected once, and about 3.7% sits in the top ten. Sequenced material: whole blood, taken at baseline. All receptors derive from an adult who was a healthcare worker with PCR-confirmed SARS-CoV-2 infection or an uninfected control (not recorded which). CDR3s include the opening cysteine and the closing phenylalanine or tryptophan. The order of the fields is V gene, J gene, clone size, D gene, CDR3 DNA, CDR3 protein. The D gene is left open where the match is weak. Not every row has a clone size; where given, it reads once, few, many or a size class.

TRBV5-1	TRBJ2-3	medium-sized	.	TGCGCCAGCAGCCCAGCGGGCACAGATACGCAGTATTTT	CASSPAGTDTQYF
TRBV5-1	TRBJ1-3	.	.	TGCGCCAGCAGCCCGGAGCCCGGAAACACCATATATTTT	CASSPEPGNTIYF
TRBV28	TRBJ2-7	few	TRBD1	TGTGCCAGCAGCCCAGGGGGAATCTACGAGCAGTACTTC	CASSPGGIYEQYF
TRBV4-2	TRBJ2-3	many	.	TGTGCCAGCAGCCCTAGCTTTTCTAGCACAGATACGCAGTATTTT	CASSPSFSSTDTQYF
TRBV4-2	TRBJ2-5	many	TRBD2	TGTGCCAGCAGCCGAGGGACTAGCGGGAGCGTGGAGACCCAGTACTTC	CASSRGTSGSVETQYF
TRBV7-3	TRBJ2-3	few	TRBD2	TGTGCCAGCAGCTTAGAGTCTAGCGGGGTCACAGATACGCAGTATTTT	CASSLESSGVTDTQYF
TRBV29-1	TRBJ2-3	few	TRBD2	TGCAGCGTTGATCTCCACGGGGGGGATACGCAGTATTTT	CSVDLHGGDTQYF
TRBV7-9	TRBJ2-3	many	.	TGTGCCAGCAGCCTGGACGAACTTAGAACAGATACGCAGTATTTT	CASSLDELRTDTQYF
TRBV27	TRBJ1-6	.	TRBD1	TGTGCCAGCAAACAGACAGGGGTGAATTCACCCCTCCACTTT	CASKQTGVNSPLHF
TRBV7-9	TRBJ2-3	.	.	TGTGCCAGCAGCTTAGCTCGGGGCTCCACAGATACGCAGTATTTT	CASSLARGSTDTQYF
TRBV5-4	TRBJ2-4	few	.	TGTGCCAGCGCTAGAGGCGACGGATTAGCCAAAAACATTCAGTACTTC	CASARGDGLAKNIQYF
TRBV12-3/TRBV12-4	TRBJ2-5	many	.	TGTGCCAGCAGTTTAGCTCTCGGGGGTACAGAGACCCAGTACTTC	CASSLALGGTETQYF
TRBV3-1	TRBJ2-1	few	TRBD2	TGTGCCAGCAGCCAACTCCTAGCGGGACCTTACAATGAGCAGTTCTTC	CASSQLLAGPYNEQFF